One sample yielded the 13 T cell receptor beta chains listed below, sequenced in a study of OX40 agonist ivuxolimab in advanced cancers. Library construction relied on the immunoSEQ multiplex PCR assay. Entries here come from immuneACCESS through TCRdb and include only in-frame sequences with V and J called. Some clones fail to appear in such tables; in the studies checked, an unresolved V gene covers under half of the shortfall, and the cause of the remainder is unknown. The sample table lists nearly 90,000 clones, about 83% of them with a count of one. The ten largest clones represent around 1.5% of the sample. Sequencing was performed on CD4+ or CD8+ T cells sorted from blood, taken in a trial of the OX40 agonist ivuxolimab. These receptors were taken from an adult with an advanced solid tumor such as melanoma, head and neck, liver or kidney cancer.

The chain carries TRBV4-2 and TRBJ2-2; 9 bases fit TRBD2. Trimming removed 4 bases from V and 3 bases from J; junction bases left unmatched: 9. Germline assignment: CDR1 LGHNA and CDR2 YNFKEQ. The CDR3 consists of 17 residues. The CDR3 region has the DNA TGTGCCAGCAGCCGAAGTGAGGCGGGGGGGTACACCGGGGAGCTGTTTTTT. Amino acids: CASSRSEAGGYTGELFF.

The J gene is TRBJ1-1, the V gene TRBV19; possible D gene TRBD1, 6 bases. The length of the CDR3 is 14 residues. Trimming left V 3 bases short and J 1 base short, with 9 bases between. Germline V gives CDR1 LNHDA, CDR2 SQIVND (reference sequence). CDR3 sequence: CASSIRGGNTEAFF. The CDR3 DNA sequence: TGTGCCAGTAGTATCCGAGGGGGGAACACTGAAGCTTTCTTT.

The chain joins TRBV7-3 to TRBJ2-1; 11 nucleotides align to TRBD2. The CDR3 has 15 residues. V was clipped by 5 bases and J by 6 bases; unmatched bases: 6. Germline CDR1 SGHTA, CDR2 FQGTGA. CDR3 DNA: TGTGCCAGCAGCCCCACTAGCGGGGGACCCAATGAGCAGTTCTTC. Translation gives CASSPTSGGPNEQFF.

The chain recombines TRBV19 with TRBJ2-3, with TRBD1 as a possible D gene (5 bases). The germline V gene has CDR1 LNHDA and CDR2 SQIVND (reference sequence). The CDR3 sequence is 15 residues long. V was cut by 3 bases and J by 0 bases, with 10 bases left in between. CDR3 sequence (DNA): TGTGCCAGTAGTATCGCGGCAGGGAGCACAGATACGCAGTATTTT. Translation: CASSIAAGSTDTQYF.

The rearrangement links TRBV19 to TRBJ1-2, with D perhaps TRBD1 (6 bases). The germline V gene has CDR1 LNHDA and CDR2 SQIVND (reference sequence). This CDR3 has 17 residues. V was trimmed by 3 bases and J by 7 bases, leaving 24 bases between them. This CDR3 reads CASSINTPGAAFFGYTF. Written as DNA, the CDR3 is TGTGCCAGTAGTATCAATACCCCGGGGGCAGCCTTTTTTGGCTACACCTTC.

V and J are TRBV10-1 and TRBJ1-1; the D is unclear. This CDR3 is 13 amino acids long. Germline values: CDR1 WNHNN, CDR2 SYGVQD (reference sequence). The V gene lost 5 bases and the J gene lost 4 bases, with 11 bases spanning the gap. The CDR3 bases are TGCGCCAGCAGTAAAACGGGGTTCACTGAAGCTTTCTTT. This translates into CASSKTGFTEAFF.

This clone has only one observation. The chain joins TRBV29-1 to TRBJ1-2, with D unresolved. Trimming cost V 2 bases and J 5 bases, with 15 bases left between them. In germline, CDR1 is SQVTM, CDR2 ANQGSEA. CDR3 length equals 14 residues. This CDR3 is CSVENGQVPYGYTF. CDR3 in DNA: TGCAGCGTTGAAAATGGTCAGGTCCCATATGGCTACACCTTC.

The genes are TRBV9 and TRBJ2-5; a weak D match, TRBD1 (6 bases). This CDR3 is built from 14 residues. The germline V gene encodes CDR1 SGDLS and CDR2 YYNGEE. V shed 3 bases and J shed 4 bases, with 13 bases lying between them. The CDR3 nucleotides read TGTGCCAGCAGCGCGGATATGGGGGCAGAGACCCAGTACTTC. Encoded protein: CASSADMGAETQYF.

The chain carries TRBV2 and TRBJ2-5; TRBD1 might be the D (5 bases). Germline values: CDR1 SNHLY, CDR2 FYNNEI. With 3 bases removed from V and 0 bases from J, the gap between germline ends came to 11 bases. This CDR3 has 15 amino acids. Written as DNA, the CDR3 is TGTGCCAGCAGTGACCAGGGTTTGGACCAAGAGACCCAGTACTTC. This gives the protein CASSDQGLDQETQYF.

The chain is built from TRBV13 and TRBJ1-3, with D perhaps matching TRBD1 (6 bases). Germline assignment: CDR1 PRHDT and CDR2 FYEKMQ (reference sequence). The CDR3 contains 14 residues. The ends were cut back, 5 bases at V and 0 bases at J, with 8 bases in the middle. This CDR3 reads CASSPQGSGNTIYF. As DNA, the CDR3 is TGTGCCAGCAGCCCACAGGGCTCTGGAAACACCATATATTTT.

The chain joins TRBV6-6 to TRBJ1-1; the match to TRBD1 covers 10 bases. In germline, CDR1 is MNHNY, CDR2 SVGAGI (reference sequence). The ends lost 0 bases at V and 5 bases at J; junction bases unmatched: 6. The CDR3 loop spans 16 amino acids. The CDR3 region has the DNA TGTGCCAGCAGTTACTCGACAGGGGGCGCGGTAACTGAAGCTTTCTTT. Translated, it gives CASSYSTGGAVTEAFF.

In nucleotides, the CDR3 is TGTGCCATCATCTGGGAAAGGGGATTGGGGACTGAAGCTTTCTTT. It encodes CAIIWERGLGTEAFF. The chain is built from TRBV6-4 and TRBJ1-1; TRBD1 is a possible D gene (5 bases). This CDR3 has 15 residues. CDR1 is MRHNA and CDR2 is SNTAGT in the germline V gene. The V end was cut by 10 bases, the J end by 5 bases, with 23 bases between.

The chain couples TRBV6-6 to TRBJ1-5; no clear D gene. The CDR3 has 13 residues. V was shortened by 4 bases and J by 1 base, with 5 bases between the two germline ends. Germline V gene lookup returns CDR1 MNHNY and CDR2 SVGAGI (reference sequence). The CDR3 region is CASSLVSNQPQHF. Written as DNA, the CDR3 is TGTGCCAGCAGTTTAGTAAGCAATCAGCCCCAGCATTTT.